The T cell receptor beta chain described here comes from a study of blood T cell repertoires in COVID-19. Study details: Sites across the United States, Italy and Spain contributed samples from acute and convalescent COVID-19. The cDNA or gDNA used as material had been derived from T cells, B-cell-depleted T cells, or PBMCs.

Participants had their cohort set by participant-reported clinical history. In the original analysis: The authors estimated nucleated cell counts from reference gene primer amplification. TCRdb's table, derived via immunoSEQ multiplex PCR, lists solely in-frame clones and lacks some. D and trimming come from the DNA, and the V and J calls and clone size come from that table. Of about 200,000 clones in the sample, 75% to 85% are singletons; the top ten hold about 17%. Germline CDR1 SGHRS, CDR2 YFSETQ. Trimming removed 3 bases from V and 5 bases from J; junction bases left unmatched: 8. This CDR3 contains 15 residues. This clone has just a few counts.

Sequences were obtained from PBMCs or T cells enriched from blood (not recorded which). The J gene is TRBJ1-5, the V gene TRBV5-1, with TRBD1 matching 7 bases. The TCR comes from a woman aged 45-65 years with acute COVID-19. The CDR3 spells CASSSSGQRHQPQHF. In DNA form, the CDR3 reads TGCGCCAGCAGCTCCTCGGGACAGAGGCATCAGCCCCAGCATTTT.